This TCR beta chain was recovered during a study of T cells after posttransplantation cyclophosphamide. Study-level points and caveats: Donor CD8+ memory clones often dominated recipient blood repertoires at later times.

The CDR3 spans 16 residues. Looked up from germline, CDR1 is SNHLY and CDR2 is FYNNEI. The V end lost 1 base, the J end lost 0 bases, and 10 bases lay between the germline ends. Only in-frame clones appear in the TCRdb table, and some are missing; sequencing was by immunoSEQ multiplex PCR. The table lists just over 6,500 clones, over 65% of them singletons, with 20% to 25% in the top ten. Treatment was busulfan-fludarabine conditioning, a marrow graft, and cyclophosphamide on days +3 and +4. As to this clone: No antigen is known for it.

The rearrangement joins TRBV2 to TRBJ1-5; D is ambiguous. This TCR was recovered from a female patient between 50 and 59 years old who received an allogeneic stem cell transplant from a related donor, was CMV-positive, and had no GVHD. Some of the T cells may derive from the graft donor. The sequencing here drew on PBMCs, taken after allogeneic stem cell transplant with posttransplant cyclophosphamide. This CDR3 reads CASSEGAEYSNQPQHF. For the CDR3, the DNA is TGTGCCAGCAGTGAAGGAGCGGAATATAGCAATCAGCCCCAGCATTTT.